What follows are 32 T cell receptor beta chains derived from one specimen sequenced in a study of T cell repertoires in cytomegalovirus infection. Antigens of these TCRs are unknown. MiXCR, run by TCRdb on the reads, gives a single entry per CDR3 protein. Among fewer than 900,000 distinct CDR3 sequences listed, 25% to 35% were seen once. This specimen consisted of cultured CD8+ T cells from PBMCs, obtained from culture after CMV antigen stimulation. Receptors originate from a human donor in good health (CMV status not recorded). Some clones in this sample may be carry-over from other donors' samples.

Many counts were recorded for this clonotype. The chain combines TRBV7-6 with TRBJ1-2; no clear D gene. CDR3 length equals 15 residues. The germline CDR1 and CDR2 sequences are SGHVS and FNYEAQ. V lost 3 bases, J lost 4 bases, and 15 bases lay in between. The CDR3 here is CASSLDRRSGYGYTF. For the CDR3, the DNA is TGTGCCAGCAGCTTGGACCGTCGGAGTGGCTATGGCTACACCTTC.

This clonotype came up a few times. The chain joins TRBV6-1 to TRBJ1-2; the match to TRBD1 covers 9 bases. This CDR3 has 14 residues. Germline CDR1 and CDR2: MNHNS and SASEGT. V lost 8 bases, J lost 3 bases, and 7 bases stayed unmatched. The CDR3 DNA sequence: TGTGCCAGCGCAGGGGGGACAGGGTACTATGGCTACACCTTC. The encoded protein is CASAGGTGYYGYTF.

The chain carries TRBV6-6 and TRBJ2-5; tentative D call: TRBD1 (5 bases). The CDR3 loop spans 15 amino acids. Trimming cost V 3 bases and J 5 bases, with 16 bases left between them. Germline V lookup: CDR1 MNHNY, CDR2 SVGAGI (reference sequence). The chain's CDR3 is CASSYLPAGLETQYF. The CDR3 nucleotides read TGTGCCAGCAGTTATTTACCGGCAGGGCTGGAGACCCAGTACTTC.

This clonotype was found once. The chain joins TRBV5-8 to TRBJ2-1; 7 bases fit TRBD1. The V segment lost 4 bases and the J segment 6 bases; nucleotides outside the gene matches: 10. This CDR3 contains 15 residues. Germline V gives CDR1 SGHTS, CDR2 YDEGEE. This CDR3 is CASSDTGDLGNEQFF. The CDR3 region has the DNA TGTGCCAGCAGCGACACAGGGGACCTGGGCAATGAGCAGTTCTTC.

The chain joins TRBV11-2 to TRBJ2-1, with 10 nucleotides matching TRBD1. The CDR3 contains 15 residues. Losses at the gene ends were 4 bases for V and 7 bases for J; bases not matched to a gene: 7. Germline-derived CDR1 and CDR2 are SGHAT and FQNNGV. CDR3 residues: CASSSPGQGRNEQFF. CDR3 bases: TGTGCCAGCAGCTCTCCGGGACAGGGGAGGAATGAGCAGTTCTTC.

This chain links TRBV15 with TRBJ1-3, with D perhaps TRBD1 (6 bases). This CDR3 region has 15 residues. With 8 bases removed from V and 0 bases from J, the gap between germline ends came to 14 bases. Germline V gene data show CDR1 as LNHNV and CDR2 as YYDKDF (reference sequence). CDR3 sequence reads: CATGGAGNSGNTIYF. The CDR3 DNA is TGTGCCACCGGGGGGGCCGGTAACTCTGGAAACACCATATATTTT.

This clonotype has a handful of counts. This chain joins TRBV29-1 and TRBJ2-2, with TRBD1 matching over 7 bases. The CDR3 runs 13 residues. The J segment lost 3 bases and the V segment lost 5 bases, leaving 3 bases of the junction unmatched. Germline CDR1 SQVTM, CDR2 ANQGSEA. CDR3 protein: CSVPGTDTGELFF. DNA of the CDR3: TGCAGCGTTCCTGGGACAGACACCGGGGAGCTGTTTTTT.

A few counts support this clonotype. As DNA, the CDR3 is TGTGCCAGCAGCGGAAGAGGTGGCAGGGGACCCTACGAGCAGTACTTC. It translates to CASSGRGGRGPYEQYF. The J gene is TRBJ2-7, the V gene TRBV7-9; weak D call: TRBD1 (6 bases). Germline lookup yields CDR1 SEHNR and CDR2 FQNEAQ (reference sequence). The V gene lost 5 bases and the J gene lost 2 bases, with 19 bases spanning the gap. This CDR3 is built from 16 residues.

This clonotype was seen a single time. The chain joins TRBV27 to TRBJ2-7, with 8 bases fitting TRBD1. Trimming cost V 7 bases and J 0 bases; bases outside gene matches: 5. Germline V gives CDR1 MNHEY, CDR2 SMNVEV (reference sequence). CDR3 length: 14 amino acids. CDR3 residues: CASTRTGYSYEQYF. The CDR3 DNA reads TGTGCCAGCACCCGGACAGGGTACTCCTACGAGCAGTACTTC.

This clonotype was found a few times. This chain's CDR3 is CASSLARASGANVLTF. The CDR3 DNA sequence: TGTGCCAGCAGCTTAGCCAGGGCCTCTGGGGCCAACGTCCTGACTTTC. The chain combines TRBV7-6 with TRBJ2-6, with D maybe TRBD1 (5 bases). CDR1 and CDR2 from the germline V gene are SGHVS and FNYEAQ. CDR3 size: 16 residues. Trimming cost V 0 bases and J 0 bases, with 6 bases left between them.

The rearrangement uses TRBV6-5 and TRBJ2-3; a weak D match, TRBD1 (6 bases). The CDR3 consists of 16 residues. Germline V gene lookup returns CDR1 MNHEY and CDR2 SVGAGI. Trimming removed 5 bases at V and 0 bases at J, with 15 bases between. CDR3 sequence: CASSTLTGASTDTQYF. In DNA form, the CDR3 reads TGTGCCAGCAGTACCCTGACAGGAGCTAGCACAGATACGCAGTATTTT.

For the CDR3, the DNA is TGTGCCAGCAGCTTATGGGGCAGCAGATTTGAAGCTTTCTTT. It specifies CASSLWGSRFEAFF. V is TRBV11-2 and J is TRBJ1-1; TRBD1 might be the D (5 bases). Trimming left V 2 bases short and J 7 bases short, with 14 bases between. The CDR3 totals 14 residues. Germline CDR1 SGHAT, CDR2 FQNNGV.

This chain joins TRBV7-4 and TRBJ1-2, with D possibly TRBD1 on 5 matching bases. Looked up from germline, CDR1 is SGHVT and CDR2 is SQSDAQ. The CDR3 has 15 amino acids. The V end lost 5 bases, the J end lost 7 bases, and 20 bases lay between the germline ends. The CDR3 sequence: CASSHLGGEEGGYTF. CDR3 DNA sequence: TGTGCCAGCAGCCACTTGGGGGGAGAGGAGGGTGGCTACACCTTC.

V usage is TRBV6-2 or TRBV6-3 and J usage is TRBJ1-2; D remains unclear. CDR1 and CDR2 (germline): MNHEY, SVGEGT. The CDR3 runs to 14 residues. Deletions cut 5 bases from V and 8 bases from J, with 18 bases between. CDR3 sequence (DNA): TGTGCCAGCAGTATACAAGCTCTCAAGGACGGCTACACCTTC. As protein: CASSIQALKDGYTF.

This clonotype was observed once. This chain joins TRBV15 and TRBJ1-5; D gene unclear. V lost 0 bases and J 0 bases, leaving 3 bases between the germline ends. Germline CDR1 and CDR2: LNHNV and YYDKDF (reference sequence). This CDR3 is 14 amino acids long. CDR3 in amino acids: CATSRETSNQPQHF. CDR3 nucleotides: TGTGCCACCAGCAGAGAGACTAGCAATCAGCCCCAGCATTTT.

This clonotype showed up just a few times. The chain uses TRBV7-2 and TRBJ1-1; D not certain. The CDR3 sequence is 14 residues long. Germline V gene lookup returns CDR1 SGHTA and CDR2 FQGNSA. Trimming pared 1 base from V and 1 base from J, leaving 7 bases between. CDR3 loop: CASSLELSNTEAFF. CDR3 DNA: TGTGCCAGCAGCTTAGAATTGTCGAACACTGAAGCTTTCTTT.

The genes are TRBV4-2 and TRBJ1-1; D may be TRBD1 (5 bases). The V gene's germline CDR1 is LGHNA and CDR2 YNFKEQ. The CDR3 is 16 residues long. Trimming removed 0 bases at V and 7 bases at J, with 18 bases between. The CDR3 loop is CASSQEGQGLGVEAFF. CDR3 bases: TGTGCCAGCAGCCAAGAAGGGCAGGGCCTCGGGGTTGAAGCTTTCTTT.

The V call is TRBV18, the J call TRBJ1-1, with no clear D. In germline, CDR1 is KGHSH, CDR2 LQKENI. This CDR3 has 11 amino acids. V lost 5 bases, J lost 6 bases, and 7 bases lay in between. CDR3: CASSTNSEAFF. The CDR3 DNA is TGTGCCAGCTCAACTAACTCTGAAGCTTTCTTT.

This clonotype was observed a few times. The rearrangement links TRBV14 to TRBJ2-1, with D tentatively TRBD2 (5 bases). V lost 1 base, J lost 6 bases, and 10 bases lay in between. The CDR3 has 14 amino acids. CDR1 is SGHDN and CDR2 is FVKESK in the germline V gene. This CDR3 reads CASSQVEAGNEQFF. CDR3 bases: TGTGCCAGCAGCCAAGTTGAGGCGGGCAATGAGCAGTTCTTC. Full variable domain (remainder filled in from reference TRBV14 and TRBJ2-1): EAGVTQFPSHSVIEKGQTVTLRCDPISGHDNLYWYRRVMGKEIKFLLHFVKESKQDESGMPNNRFLAERTGGTYSTLKVQPAELEDSGVYFCASSQVEAGNEQFFGPGTRLTVL.

The genes are TRBV5-1 and TRBJ1-1, with D uncertain. V lost 4 bases and J lost 0, with 13 bases in between. CDR3 length: 15 amino acids. Per the germline V gene, CDR1 is SGHRS and CDR2 is YFSETQ. CDR3 protein: CASSPREHLNTEAFF. For the CDR3, the DNA is TGCGCCAGCAGCCCGCGGGAACACTTGAACACTGAAGCTTTCTTT. The variable domain in full, completed from reference TRBV5-1 and TRBJ1-1, reads KAGVTQTPRYLIKTRGQQVTLSCSPISGHRSVSWYQQTPGQGLQFLFEYFSETQRNKGNFPGRFSGRQFSNSRSEMNVSTLELGDSALYLCASSPREHLNTEAFFGQGTRLTVV.

This clonotype occurred once. This rearrangement joins TRBV12-3 or TRBV12-4 to TRBJ2-1, with 7 bases matching TRBD1. The length of the CDR3 is 15 residues. Unmatched junction bases numbered 5, after V lost 6 bases and J lost 0 bases. The CDR3 sequence is CASRGTAFSYNEQFF. CDR3 DNA sequence: TGTGCCAGCAGGGGGACAGCATTCTCCTACAATGAGCAGTTCTTC.

V gene TRBV9 combines with J gene TRBJ2-5, with D uncertain. The CDR3 covers 13 residues. CDR1 and CDR2 (germline): SGDLS, YYNGEE. The V gene lost 4 bases and the J gene lost 3 bases, with 10 bases spanning the gap. The DNA of the CDR3 is TGTGCCAGCAGCAAACGGACCAAAGAGACCCAGTACTTC. Its protein product is CASSKRTKETQYF. Combining the CDR3 with reference TRBV9 and TRBJ2-5 gives the whole variable domain DSGVTQTPKHLITATGQRVTLRCSPRSGDLSVYWYQQSLDQGLQFLIQYYNGEERAKGNILERFSAQQFPDLHSELNLSSLELGDSALYFCASSKRTKETQYFGPGTRLLVL.

This clonotype was counted between two and nine times. V and J are TRBV10-3 and TRBJ1-1; a weak D match, TRBD1 (5 bases). This CDR3 has 16 residues. Germline V gene lookup returns CDR1 ENHRY and CDR2 SYGVKD. V was trimmed by 9 bases and J by 11 bases, leaving 31 bases between them. For the CDR3, the DNA is TGTGCCATTGACACCGGGCCCTCAGACAGTAGGAAACATGCTTTCTTT. Translated: CAIDTGPSDSRKHAFF.

This sequence joins TRBV11-2 and TRBJ2-1; perhaps D is TRBD1 or TRBD2 (5 bases each). Trimming cost V 5 bases and J 9 bases, with 11 bases left between them. This CDR3 is built from 12 residues. Germline V gives CDR1 SGHAT, CDR2 FQNNGV. CDR3 loop: CASSPSGLEQFF. The CDR3 bases are TGTGCCAGCAGCCCCTCGGGGCTTGAGCAGTTCTTC.

This clonotype has only a few counts. The chain recombines TRBV10-3 with TRBJ2-1, with 10 bases fitting TRBD2. V lost 7 bases to trimming and J lost 7 bases; unmatched junction nucleotides: 4. CDR3 size: 13 residues. Germline CDR1 and CDR2: ENHRY and SYGVKD. CDR3 sequence (DNA): TGTGCCATCAAGGGACTAGCGAGGAATGAGCAGTTCTTC. Residues: CAIKGLARNEQFF.

This clonotype was detected a few times. The chain carries TRBV5-4 and TRBJ2-7; 7 bases match TRBD2. The J segment lost 0 bases and the V segment lost 5 bases, leaving 5 bases of the junction unmatched. The CDR3 contains 14 residues. The V gene's germline CDR1 is SGHNT and CDR2 YYREEE (reference sequence). The CDR3 spells CASRAWGGSYEQYF. Written as DNA, the CDR3 is TGTGCCAGCAGGGCGTGGGGGGGCTCCTACGAGCAGTACTTC.

This clonotype appeared a few times. The genes are TRBV19 and TRBJ2-7; a weak D match, TRBD2 (5 bases). Germline loops: CDR1 LNHDA, CDR2 SQIVND (reference sequence). CDR3 size: 15 residues. With 6 bases removed from V and 0 bases from J, the gap between germline ends came to 15 bases. The CDR3 protein is CASRYRTGTSYEQYF. The DNA of the CDR3 is TGTGCCAGTAGATACAGAACGGGAACCTCCTACGAGCAGTACTTC.

This chain connects TRBV20-1 to TRBJ2-1, with a tentative D call TRBD2 (7 bases). V was clipped by 4 bases and J by 1 base, with 14 bases between them. The CDR3 has 15 residues. CDR1 is DFQATT and CDR2 is SNEGSKA in the germline V gene (reference sequence). The CDR3 DNA reads TGCAGTGCTATAGGAAGGGGGGGGTCCTACAATGAGCAGTTCTTC. It specifies CSAIGRGGSYNEQFF.

V is TRBV14 and J is TRBJ2-5; D may match TRBD1 or TRBD2 (5 bases each). This CDR3 is 15 amino acids long. V lost 4 bases, J lost 0 bases, and 12 bases lay in between. The germline CDR1 and CDR2 sequences are SGHDN and FVKESK. The CDR3 DNA is TGTGCCAGCAGCCGTGCTTGGGGGAACCAAGAGACCCAGTACTTC. Its protein product is CASSRAWGNQETQYF.

The chain couples TRBV11-2 to TRBJ2-1; no reliable D call. Germline loops: CDR1 SGHAT, CDR2 FQNNGV. CDR3 length equals 13 residues. The ends were cut back, 5 bases at V and 10 bases at J, with 15 bases in the middle. The DNA of the CDR3 is TGTGCCAGCAGCCCTCTACAGACGCTCGAGCAGTTCTTC. This translates into CASSPLQTLEQFF.

The chain uses TRBV19 and TRBJ1-1; no clear D. Germline-derived CDR1 and CDR2 are LNHDA and SQIVND (reference sequence). This CDR3 spans 15 amino acids. The V gene lost 4 bases and the J gene lost 0 bases, with 12 bases spanning the gap. Here the CDR3 DNA reads TGTGCCAGTAGTACCGCATCGAGGGTGAACACTGAAGCTTTCTTT. It codes for CASSTASRVNTEAFF.

The chain combines TRBV15 with TRBJ2-3, with D maybe TRBD2 (6 bases). Germline V lookup: CDR1 LNHNV, CDR2 YYDKDF (reference sequence). Trimming stripped 3 bases from V and 4 bases from J, with 8 bases between. The CDR3 is 13 residues long. CDR3: CATSRREPDTQYF. The DNA of the CDR3 is TGTGCCACCAGCAGGCGGGAACCAGATACGCAGTATTTT.